This entry is about one TCR beta chain. Its antigen is not known. Doses given second, at about 4 or about 12 weeks, were pooled. There are 15 residues in the CDR3. Germline V gene sequence: CDR1 LGHNA, CDR2 YSLEER. V lost 2 bases and J lost 0, with 10 bases in between. This sample stems from a study of T cell responses to AZD1222 COVID-19 vaccine. Notes on the study in general: Baseline antibody screening turned up just five to seven seropositive AZD1222 recipients. The donors showed a predominance of white British ancestry and of females, with possible underestimation of clonal diversity. When two AZD1222 doses had been given, Spike-specific TCR breadth and depth rose.

Sequencing was performed with immunoSEQ multiplex PCR; in TCRdb, only in-frame clones are kept and a portion is missing. The sample contains 95,000 to 100,000 clones, less than 85% of which appear only once. The chain couples TRBV4-3 to TRBJ1-2; possibly TRBD1 for D (5 bases). The TCR was taken from an adult who received the AZD1222 COVID-19 vaccine. The source was peripheral blood, collected 28 days after the second AZD1222 dose. CDR3 sequence: CASSQSRGANYGYTF. The DNA of the CDR3 is TGCGCCAGCAGCCAAAGTCGGGGCGCTAACTATGGCTACACCTTC.